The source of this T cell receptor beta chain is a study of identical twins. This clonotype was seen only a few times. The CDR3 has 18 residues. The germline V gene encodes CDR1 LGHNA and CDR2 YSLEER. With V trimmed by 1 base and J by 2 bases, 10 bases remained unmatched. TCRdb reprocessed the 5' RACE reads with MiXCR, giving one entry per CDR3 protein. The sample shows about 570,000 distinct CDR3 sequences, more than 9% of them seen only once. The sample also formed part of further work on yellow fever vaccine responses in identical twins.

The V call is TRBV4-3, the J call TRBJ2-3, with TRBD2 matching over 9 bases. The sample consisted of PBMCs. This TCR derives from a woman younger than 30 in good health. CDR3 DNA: TGCGCCAGCAGCCAAGGGCGAGGCGGGGGGGCTTTCACAGATACGCAGTATTTT. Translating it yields CASSQGRGGGAFTDTQYF.